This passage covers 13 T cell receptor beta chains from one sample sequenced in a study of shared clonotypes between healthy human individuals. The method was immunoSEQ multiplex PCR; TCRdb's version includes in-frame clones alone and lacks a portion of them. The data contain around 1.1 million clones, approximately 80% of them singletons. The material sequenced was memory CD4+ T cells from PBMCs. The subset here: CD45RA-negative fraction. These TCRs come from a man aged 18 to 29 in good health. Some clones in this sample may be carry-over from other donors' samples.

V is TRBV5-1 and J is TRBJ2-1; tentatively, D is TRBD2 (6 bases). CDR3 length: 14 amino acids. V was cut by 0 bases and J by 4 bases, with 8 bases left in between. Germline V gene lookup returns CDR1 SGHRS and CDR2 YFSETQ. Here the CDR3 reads CASSLDREYNEQFF. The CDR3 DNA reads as TGCGCCAGCAGCTTGGACCGGGAGTACAATGAGCAGTTCTTC.

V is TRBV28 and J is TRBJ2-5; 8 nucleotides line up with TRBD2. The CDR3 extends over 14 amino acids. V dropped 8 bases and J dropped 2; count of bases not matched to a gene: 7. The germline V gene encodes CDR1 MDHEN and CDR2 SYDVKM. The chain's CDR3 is CASRIGLAQETQYF. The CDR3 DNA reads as TGTGCCAGCCGAATCGGACTAGCACAAGAGACCCAGTACTTC.

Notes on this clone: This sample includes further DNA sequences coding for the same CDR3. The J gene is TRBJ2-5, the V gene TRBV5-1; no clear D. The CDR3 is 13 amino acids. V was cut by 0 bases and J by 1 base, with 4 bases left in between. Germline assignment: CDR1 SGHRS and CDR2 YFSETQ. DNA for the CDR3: TGCGCCAGCAGCTTGGCTACCCAAGAGACCCAGTACTTC. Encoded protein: CASSLATQETQYF.

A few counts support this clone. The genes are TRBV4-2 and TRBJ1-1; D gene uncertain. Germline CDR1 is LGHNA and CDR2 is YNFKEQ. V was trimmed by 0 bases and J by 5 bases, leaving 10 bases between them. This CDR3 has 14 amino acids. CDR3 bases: TGTGCCAGCAGCCAAGACCTCGGAGGGACTGAAGCTTTCTTT. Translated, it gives CASSQDLGGTEAFF.

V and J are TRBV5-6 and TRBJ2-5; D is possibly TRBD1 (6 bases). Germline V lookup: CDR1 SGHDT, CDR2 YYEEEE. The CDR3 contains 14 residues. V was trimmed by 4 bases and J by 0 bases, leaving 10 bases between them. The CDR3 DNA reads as TGTGCCAGCAGCAGGACAGCCAACCAAGAGACCCAGTACTTC. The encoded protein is CASSRTANQETQYF.

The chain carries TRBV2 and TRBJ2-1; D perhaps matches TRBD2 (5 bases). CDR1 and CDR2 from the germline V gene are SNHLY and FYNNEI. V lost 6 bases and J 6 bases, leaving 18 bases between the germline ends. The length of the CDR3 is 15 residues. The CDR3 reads CASRYFRELSNEQFF. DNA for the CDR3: TGTGCCAGCAGGTATTTCCGGGAACTAAGCAATGAGCAGTTCTTC.

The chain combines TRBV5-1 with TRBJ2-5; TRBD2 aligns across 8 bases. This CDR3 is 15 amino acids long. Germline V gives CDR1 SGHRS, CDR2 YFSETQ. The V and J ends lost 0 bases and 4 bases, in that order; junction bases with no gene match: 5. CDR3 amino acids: CASSLVLAGSETQYF. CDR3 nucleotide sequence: TGCGCCAGCAGCTTGGTCCTAGCGGGCTCAGAGACCCAGTACTTC.

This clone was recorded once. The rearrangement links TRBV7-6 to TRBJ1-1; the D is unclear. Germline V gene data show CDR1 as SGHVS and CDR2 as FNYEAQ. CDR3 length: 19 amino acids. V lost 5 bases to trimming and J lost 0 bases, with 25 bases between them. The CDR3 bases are TGTGCCAGCAGCCACCCGGAGCGGCGTGGAGAAGATTTGAACACTGAAGCTTTCTTT. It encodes CASSHPERRGEDLNTEAFF.

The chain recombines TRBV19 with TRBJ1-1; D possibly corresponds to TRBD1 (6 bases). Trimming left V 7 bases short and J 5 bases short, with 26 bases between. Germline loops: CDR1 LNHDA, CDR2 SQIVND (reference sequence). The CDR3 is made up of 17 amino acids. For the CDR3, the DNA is TGTGCCAGTACCACCCCGGCCCGATGGGGGGGCAAAACTGAAGCTTTCTTT. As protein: CASTTPARWGGKTEAFF.

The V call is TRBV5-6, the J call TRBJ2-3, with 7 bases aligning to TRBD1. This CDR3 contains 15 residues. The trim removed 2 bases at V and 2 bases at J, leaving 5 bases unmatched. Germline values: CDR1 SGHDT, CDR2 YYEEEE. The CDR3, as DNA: TGTGCCAGCAGCTTCAGGGGGAGATACACAGATACGCAGTATTTT. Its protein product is CASSFRGRYTDTQYF.

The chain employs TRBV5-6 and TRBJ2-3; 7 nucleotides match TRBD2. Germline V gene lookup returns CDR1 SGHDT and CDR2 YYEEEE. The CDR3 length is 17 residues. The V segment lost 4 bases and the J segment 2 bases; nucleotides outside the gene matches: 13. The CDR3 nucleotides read TGTGCCAGCAGCCGGATAAGGGGAGGGTGGGCCACAGATACGCAGTATTTT. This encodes CASSRIRGGWATDTQYF.

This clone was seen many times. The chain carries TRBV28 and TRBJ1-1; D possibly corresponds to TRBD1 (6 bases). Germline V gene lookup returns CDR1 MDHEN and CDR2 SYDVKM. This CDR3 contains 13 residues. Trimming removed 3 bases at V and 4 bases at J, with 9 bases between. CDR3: CASSFGGITEAFF. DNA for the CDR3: TGTGCCAGCAGTTTCGGGGGCATCACTGAAGCTTTCTTT.

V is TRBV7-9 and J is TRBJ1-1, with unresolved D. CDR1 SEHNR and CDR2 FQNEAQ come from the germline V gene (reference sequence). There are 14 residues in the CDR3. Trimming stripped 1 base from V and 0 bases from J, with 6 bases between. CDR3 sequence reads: CASSLVTMNTEAFF. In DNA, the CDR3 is TGTGCCAGCAGCTTAGTGACCATGAACACTGAAGCTTTCTTT.